A selection of T cell receptor beta chains follows, all from one sample in a study of T-cell memory formation after mild COVID-19. TCRdb ran MiXCR on the 5' RACE reads and lists one entry per CDR3 protein. The repertoire consists of 380,000 or so distinct CDR3 sequences, with roughly 14% occurring once and the leading ten covering about 22%. The sequenced material came from PBMCs or a T cell subset sorted from them (not recorded which). These receptors were taken from a man aged 18 to 29 who had mild COVID-19 (a few samples of this study predate the infection). Cell type and time point are not known. CDR3s include the opening cysteine and the closing phenylalanine or tryptophan. A D gene is named only where the DNA matches it firmly. Clone size is shown for a subset of rows, as once, few, many or a class of expanded clone.

TRBV15	TRBJ2-5	few	-	CATGESKTAGETQYF	TGTGCCACCGGAGAATCAAAGACCGCCGGAGAGACCCAGTACTTC
TRBV18	TRBJ2-6	few	-	CASSQNPGSGANVLTF	TGTGCCAGCTCACAAAACCCCGGGTCTGGGGCCAACGTCCTGACTTTC
TRBV29-1	TRBJ2-3	-	TRBD1	CSGRDREPDTQYF	TGCAGCGGGCGGGACAGGGAACCAGATACGCAGTATTTT
TRBV5-1	TRBJ1-5	few	TRBD1	CASSPGTGLYQPQHF	TGCGCCAGCAGCCCCGGGACAGGGTTGTATCAGCCCCAGCATTTT
TRBV7-3	TRBJ1-1	many	-	CASSLQENTEAFF	TGTGCCAGCAGCTTACAGGAAAACACTGAAGCTTTCTTT
TRBV5-1	TRBJ2-5	few	-	CASSRDVRQETQYF	TGCGCCAGCAGCCGGGACGTACGACAAGAGACCCAGTACTTC
TRBV7-2	TRBJ2-6	-	TRBD2	CASSLKGAGSGANVLTF	TGTGCCAGCAGCTTAAAGGGAGCGGGGTCTGGGGCCAACGTCCTGACTTTC
TRBV20-1	TRBJ1-3	many	-	CSARDPGPRNTIYF	TGCAGTGCTAGAGATCCCGGGCCCCGAAACACCATATATTTT
TRBV12-3/TRBV12-4	TRBJ1-5	many	-	CASRDTGNQPQHF	TGTGCCAGCAGAGACACAGGGAATCAGCCCCAGCATTTT
TRBV10-3	TRBJ1-5	-	-	CAISGGESQPQHF	TGTGCCATCAGCGGAGGAGAGAGTCAGCCCCAGCATTTT
TRBV7-9	TRBJ2-7	many	-	CASSFIEEQYF	TGTGCCAGCAGCTTTATAGAGGAGCAGTACTTC
TRBV29-1	TRBJ2-5	-	-	CSVEFTGYETQYF	TGCAGCGTTGAATTTACAGGGTACGAGACCCAGTACTTC
TRBV4-3	TRBJ2-3	-	TRBD1	CASSRRTGLTDTQYF	TGCGCCAGCAGCCGGAGGACAGGGTTGACAGATACGCAGTATTTT
TRBV29-1	TRBJ2-3	few	-	CSVEESGADTQYF	TGCAGCGTTGAAGAGTCCGGGGCAGATACGCAGTATTTT
TRBV2	TRBJ1-1	-	-	CASSVLREDTEAFF	TGTGCCAGCAGTGTGCTGAGGGAGGATACTGAAGCTTTCTTT
TRBV7-2	TRBJ1-5	-	-	CASSLAWAIGGQPQHF	TGTGCCAGCAGCTTAGCGTGGGCTATCGGAGGTCAGCCCCAGCATTTT
TRBV5-1	TRBJ2-2	-	-	CASKVQSGQNTGELFF	TGCGCCAGCAAGGTCCAGTCGGGACAGAACACCGGGGAGCTGTTTTTT